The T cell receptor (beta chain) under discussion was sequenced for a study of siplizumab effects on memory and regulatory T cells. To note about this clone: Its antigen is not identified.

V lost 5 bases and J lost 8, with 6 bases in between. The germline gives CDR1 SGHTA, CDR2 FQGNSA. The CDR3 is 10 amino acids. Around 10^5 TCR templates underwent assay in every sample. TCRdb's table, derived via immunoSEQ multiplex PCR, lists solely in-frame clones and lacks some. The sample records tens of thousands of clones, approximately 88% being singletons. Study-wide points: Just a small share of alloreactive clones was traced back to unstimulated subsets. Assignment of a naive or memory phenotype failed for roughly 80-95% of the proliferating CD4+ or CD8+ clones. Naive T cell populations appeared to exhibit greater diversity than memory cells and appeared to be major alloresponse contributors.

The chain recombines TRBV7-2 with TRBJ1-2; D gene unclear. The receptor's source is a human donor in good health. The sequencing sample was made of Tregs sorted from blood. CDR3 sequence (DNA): TGTGCCAGCAGCCTAGGGGGCTACACCTTC. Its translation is CASSLGGYTF.